These 18 T cell receptor beta chains were all obtained from the same sample, sequenced in a study of cytomegalovirus exposure and HLA in healthy donors. Use of 60 Vbeta and 13 Jbeta primers characterized the PCR. Profiling relied on immunoSEQ multiplex PCR, and the TCRdb table lists in-frame clones only, not all of them. The sample contains 65,000 or so clones, approximately 75% of which appear only once. Sequencing was done on a sample of PBMCs. These receptor sequences come from a woman between 40 and 50 years old in good health and CMV-seropositive.

This rearrangement joins TRBV7-6 to TRBJ2-1; TRBD2 might be the D (6 bases). Germline loops: CDR1 SGHVS, CDR2 FNYEAQ. The CDR3 contains 13 residues. V lost 5 bases and J 10 bases, leaving 15 bases between the germline ends. The CDR3, as DNA: TGTGCCAGCAGCCTAAGCAGGGAGGTCGAGCAGTTCTTC. Encoded protein: CASSLSREVEQFF.

The V call is TRBV6-1, the J call TRBJ1-6; 7 bases line up with TRBD1. Germline V gives CDR1 MNHNS, CDR2 SASEGT. Trimming took 3 bases from V and 0 from J; bases not matched to a gene: 5. The CDR3 extends over 17 amino acids. DNA of the CDR3: TGTGCCAGCAGTGACAAGGACAGGAGCTCCTATAATTCACCCCTCCACTTT. Protein product: CASSDKDRSSYNSPLHF.

V usage is TRBV6-5 and J usage is TRBJ1-5; D remains ambiguous. CDR3 size: 15 residues. Germline V gives CDR1 MNHEY, CDR2 SVGAGI. Trimming cost V 2 bases and J 3 bases, with 11 bases left between them. This chain's CDR3 is CASSYPTPTNQPQHF. CDR3 DNA: TGTGCCAGCAGTTACCCCACTCCTACCAATCAGCCCCAGCATTTT.

V gene TRBV7-9 combines with J gene TRBJ2-1; D is possibly TRBD1 (5 bases). CDR3 length: 14 residues. Germline CDR1 reads SEHNR; CDR2 reads FQNEAQ (reference sequence). Trimming removed 2 bases at V and 5 bases at J, with 10 bases between. This CDR3 is CASSLTRVHNEQFF. The CDR3 nucleotides read TGTGCCAGCAGCTTAACCAGGGTCCACAATGAGCAGTTCTTC.

This clone is a singleton in its sample. The chain employs TRBV7-9 and TRBJ1-6, with D hard to call. This CDR3 has 11 amino acids. V was clipped by 2 bases and J by 16 bases, with 9 bases between them. Germline V lookup: CDR1 SEHNR, CDR2 FQNEAQ (reference sequence). Here the CDR3 DNA reads TGTGCCAGCAGCTTATCGGGATTTCTCCACTTT. Its translation: CASSLSGFLHF.

This clone was observed a few times. The gene calls are TRBV9 and TRBJ2-7, with TRBD1 identical over 8 bases. The CDR3 length is 14 residues. The junction had 6 bases not matched to a gene; V was cut back by 4 bases and J by 3 bases. Germline CDR1 is SGDLS and CDR2 is YYNGEE. The CDR3 loop is CASSLGDRGYEQYF. CDR3 sequence (DNA): TGTGCCAGCAGCCTCGGCGACAGGGGCTACGAGCAGTACTTC.

The rearrangement links TRBV5-1 to TRBJ2-1, with 12 bases identical to TRBD2. The trim removed 5 bases at V and 8 bases at J, leaving 5 bases unmatched. Germline lookup yields CDR1 SGHRS and CDR2 YFSETQ. The CDR3 has 14 residues. CDR3 sequence (DNA): TGCGCCAGCAGATGGACTAGCGGGGTAGATGAGCAGTTCTTC. Amino acids: CASRWTSGVDEQFF.

The genes are TRBV30 and TRBJ1-1; D unresolved. With 2 bases removed from V and 1 base from J, the gap between germline ends came to 8 bases. CDR1 and CDR2 (germline): GTSNPN, SVGIG (reference sequence). The CDR3 totals 13 residues. CDR3 residues: CAWSSVRNTEAFF. DNA of the CDR3: TGTGCCTGGAGTTCCGTCAGGAACACTGAAGCTTTCTTT.

The genes are TRBV20-1 and TRBJ1-5; D gene ambiguous. CDR1 and CDR2 from the germline V gene are DFQATT and SNEGSKA (reference sequence). V shed 8 bases and J shed 5 bases, with 4 bases lying between them. CDR3 size: 9 residues. The CDR3 nucleotides are TGCAGTCGTGATCAGCCCCAGCATTTT. This encodes CSRDQPQHF.

CDR3 protein: CASSKGQGSTEAFF. For the CDR3, the DNA is TGTGCCAGCTCAAAAGGACAGGGGAGCACTGAAGCTTTCTTT. The rearrangement links TRBV18 to TRBJ1-1, with 9 bases that match TRBD1. CDR1 is KGHSH and CDR2 is LQKENI in the germline V gene. After removal of 5 bases from V and 4 bases from J, the junction contained 5 bases not matched to a gene. This CDR3 has 14 residues.

The chain has TRBV18 and TRBJ2-2; D unresolved. This CDR3 has 15 residues. V dropped 6 bases and J dropped 0 bases, with 11 bases sitting between them. Germline CDR1 is KGHSH and CDR2 is LQKENI. DNA for the CDR3: TGTGCCAGCTCCCCTTGGCCCACGAACACCGGGGAGCTGTTTTTT. This codes for CASSPWPTNTGELFF.

V and J are TRBV19 and TRBJ1-2; maybe TRBD1 (6 bases). Trimming left V 5 bases short and J 7 bases short, with 20 bases between. CDR3 length: 15 residues. The V gene's germline CDR1 is LNHDA and CDR2 SQIVND (reference sequence). CDR3: CASSSPGTPAAGYTF. The DNA for the CDR3 is TGTGCCAGTAGTTCCCCCGGGACACCCGCTGCTGGCTACACCTTC.

This sequence joins TRBV27 and TRBJ1-6, with D uncertain. Germline assignment: CDR1 MNHEY and CDR2 SMNVEV (reference sequence). With 9 bases removed from V and 7 bases from J, the gap between germline ends came to 19 bases. The CDR3 is 15 amino acids. The DNA for the CDR3 is TGTGCCAGTAATTTTGAGGGCTTAAGGAATTCACCCCTCCACTTT. This translates into CASNFEGLRNSPLHF.

The chain is built from TRBV6-5 and TRBJ1-5; maybe TRBD1 (5 bases). Looked up from germline, CDR1 is MNHEY and CDR2 is SVGAGI. The CDR3 runs 14 residues. Between the trimmed V and J ends, which lost 6 bases and 6 bases, there was a span of 15 bases. This CDR3 is CASRSAGLGQPQHF. DNA for the CDR3: TGTGCCAGCAGAAGTGCAGGGCTCGGTCAGCCCCAGCATTTT.

This sequence joins TRBV7-6 and TRBJ2-5; D gene unclear. In germline, CDR1 is SGHVS, CDR2 FNYEAQ. This CDR3 is built from 14 residues. V was cut by 5 bases and J by 4 bases, with 14 bases left in between. CDR3 DNA: TGTGCCAGCAGCCGAGCCCCAAACGGAGAGACCCAGTACTTC. Translating it yields CASSRAPNGETQYF.

In its sample, this clone ranks as medium-sized. The chain has TRBV7-2 and TRBJ2-5, with unresolved D. V shed 5 bases and J shed 5 bases, with 6 bases lying between them. This CDR3 region has 11 residues. Germline CDR1 reads SGHTA; CDR2 reads FQGNSA. CDR3 DNA sequence: TGTGCCAGCAGCCTAATGGAGACCCAGTACTTC. This gives the protein CASSLMETQYF.

The rearrangement uses TRBV30 and TRBJ1-2; D not certain. CDR1 is GTSNPN and CDR2 is SVGIG in the germline V gene (reference sequence). Trimming shortened V by 4 bases and J by 4 bases, and 10 bases separated the two germline ends. This CDR3 comprises 12 residues. The CDR3 region is CAWKGGSYGYTF. For the CDR3, the DNA is TGTGCCTGGAAAGGAGGGTCCTATGGCTACACCTTC.

This clone has just one count. This rearrangement joins TRBV11-2 to TRBJ2-6; 8 positions agree with TRBD2. The CDR3 runs to 19 residues. From germline, CDR1 is SGHAT and CDR2 FQNNGV. V trimming: 5 bases; J trimming: 0 bases; junction bases outside the gene matches: 12. CDR3 nucleotide sequence: TGTGCCAGCAGCCCTCGGGGGGGGGCGATGAGCTCTGGGGCCAACGTCCTGACTTTC. Amino acid sequence: CASSPRGGAMSSGANVLTF.